Presented here are 31 T cell receptor beta chains from one specimen sequenced in a study of cytomegalovirus exposure and HLA in healthy donors. Vbeta (60) and Jbeta (13) primers were used in the PCR. Assay: immunoSEQ multiplex PCR; the TCRdb copy retains only in-frame clones and omits some. Seen here are around 190,000 clones, around 80% observed once, and the top ten hold 1.5% to 2%. The sequenced material came from PBMCs. All receptors derive from a young man in good health and CMV-seronegative.

The chain recombines TRBV7-2 with TRBJ2-3; 8 nucleotides line up with TRBD2. The J segment lost 5 bases and the V segment lost 1 base, leaving 5 bases of the junction unmatched. Germline CDR1 SGHTA, CDR2 FQGNSA. The length of the CDR3 is 15 residues. CDR3 nucleotide sequence: TGTGCCAGCAGCTTAGGCGGGGGGTATAAAGATACGCAGTATTTT. It is translated as CASSLGGGYKDTQYF. The whole variable domain, filled in from reference TRBV7-2 and TRBJ2-3, reads GAGVSQSPSNKVTEKGKDVELRCDPISGHTALYWYRQSLGQGLEFLIYFQGNSAPDKSGLPSDRFSAERTGGSVSTLTIQRTQQEDSAVYLCASSLGGGYKDTQYFGPGTRLTVL.

The chain couples TRBV7-2 to TRBJ1-2, with D maybe TRBD1 (5 bases). Germline lookup yields CDR1 SGHTA and CDR2 FQGNSA. The CDR3 has 15 residues. V gave up 0 bases and J gave up 4 bases, with 12 bases separating them. CDR3 residues: CASSLAPGTFYGYTF. In nucleotides, the CDR3 is TGTGCCAGCAGCTTAGCGCCCGGGACTTTCTATGGCTACACCTTC. The whole variable domain, remainder taken from reference TRBV7-2 and TRBJ1-2, is GAGVSQSPSNKVTEKGKDVELRCDPISGHTALYWYRQSLGQGLEFLIYFQGNSAPDKSGLPSDRFSAERTGGSVSTLTIQRTQQEDSAVYLCASSLAPGTFYGYTFGSGTRLTVV.

The chain recombines TRBV11-2 with TRBJ2-5, with no clear D. V was clipped by 0 bases and J by 1 base, with 12 bases between them. CDR3 length equals 16 residues. CDR1 is SGHAT, CDR2 FQNNGV, per germline. In nucleotides, the CDR3 is TGTGCCAGCAGCTTAGATCTACAGCTCTCCCAAGAGACCCAGTACTTC. Protein: CASSLDLQLSQETQYF.

The chain is built from TRBV2 and TRBJ2-1; TRBD2 is a possible D gene (6 bases). The CDR3 is made up of 13 amino acids. The V end was cut by 7 bases, the J end by 10 bases, with 17 bases between. Germline V lookup: CDR1 SNHLY, CDR2 FYNNEI. CDR3 protein: CASIRDSPGEQFF. Written as DNA, the CDR3 is TGTGCCAGCATTCGGGACTCCCCGGGGGAGCAGTTCTTC.

V is TRBV10-1 and J is TRBJ2-7; TRBD1 matches at 8 bases. CDR1 WNHNN and CDR2 SYGVQD come from the germline V gene (reference sequence). V gave up 6 bases and J gave up 6 bases; unmatched junction bases: 13. This CDR3 is built from 15 residues. The CDR3 sequence: CASSRKDREWLEQYF. As DNA, the CDR3 is TGCGCCAGCAGCAGAAAGGACAGGGAGTGGCTCGAGCAGTACTTC.

The genes are TRBV9 and TRBJ2-1; 9 bases agree with TRBD1. Germline V gene sequence: CDR1 SGDLS, CDR2 YYNGEE. The CDR3 sequence is 14 residues long. V trimming: 4 bases; J trimming: 9 bases; junction bases outside the gene matches: 8. The CDR3 nucleotides are TGTGCCAGCAGCCCAGGGACAGGGCTTTCTGAGCAGTTCTTC. Residues: CASSPGTGLSEQFF.

The chain is built from TRBV5-4 and TRBJ2-3, with D possibly TRBD2 on 6 matching bases. This CDR3 spans 16 amino acids. V lost 4 bases and J lost 1, with 16 bases in between. Germline V lookup: CDR1 SGHNT, CDR2 YYREEE (reference sequence). In DNA form, the CDR3 reads TGTGCCAGCAGCCTGGTGGGGGAGGCTGGCACAGATACGCAGTATTTT. It is translated as CASSLVGEAGTDTQYF.

A word on this clone: The sample holds other DNA sequences that translate to the same CDR3. The chain combines TRBV9 with TRBJ1-2; TRBD1 might be the D (6 bases). Trimming stripped 3 bases from V and 2 bases from J, with 8 bases between. There are 13 residues in the CDR3. Germline assignment: CDR1 SGDLS and CDR2 YYNGEE. CDR3 bases: TGTGCCAGCAGCGAGACAGGCAACTATGGCTACACCTTC. It encodes CASSETGNYGYTF. Supplemented by reference TRBV9 and TRBJ1-2, the full variable domain reads DSGVTQTPKHLITATGQRVTLRCSPRSGDLSVYWYQQSLDQGLQFLIQYYNGEERAKGNILERFSAQQFPDLHSELNLSSLELGDSALYFCASSETGNYGYTFGSGTRLTVV.

The rearrangement links TRBV9 to TRBJ2-7, with 10 nucleotides matching TRBD1. The germline gives CDR1 SGDLS, CDR2 YYNGEE. Trimming at V came to 0 bases and at J to 5 bases, leaving 11 bases not matched to a gene. The CDR3 has 17 residues. CDR3 bases: TGTGCCAGCAGCGTAGGGGACAGGGGATTTATTTCGGACGAGCAGTACTTC. Its protein is CASSVGDRGFISDEQYF.

The chain joins TRBV5-1 to TRBJ1-5; TRBD1 might be the D (5 bases). This CDR3 comprises 15 residues. Trimming removed 4 bases from V and 3 bases from J, with 14 bases in between. The germline V gene encodes CDR1 SGHRS and CDR2 YFSETQ. DNA for the CDR3: TGCGCCAGCAGCCCCGGGGGAGGCGTCAATCAGCCCCAGCATTTT. Its protein product is CASSPGGGVNQPQHF.

This sequence joins TRBV27 and TRBJ1-6, with D hard to call. Per the germline V gene, CDR1 is MNHEY and CDR2 is SMNVEV (reference sequence). The CDR3 sequence is 15 residues long. The V end was cut by 2 bases, the J end by 6 bases, with 11 bases between. CDR3 protein: CASSLALGVNSPLHF. The CDR3 DNA reads TGTGCCAGCAGTTTAGCGTTGGGAGTTAATTCACCCCTCCACTTT.

DNA of the CDR3: TGCGCCAGCAGCCAACCGGGACAGGTGATCGACGAGCAGTACTTC. Protein sequence: CASSQPGQVIDEQYF. This chain uses TRBV4-3 with TRBJ2-7; TRBD1 matches at 8 bases. Germline assignment: CDR1 LGHNA and CDR2 YSLEER. V shed 2 bases, J shed 5 bases, and the junction held 8 bases outside the gene matches. This CDR3 comprises 15 residues.

The chain links TRBV4-3 to TRBJ2-7; 13 bases line up with TRBD2. Germline CDR1 is LGHNA and CDR2 is YSLEER. This CDR3 contains 16 residues. Germline trimming cut 1 base from V and 9 bases from J; bases unmatched to any gene: 9. The CDR3 DNA reads TGCGCCAGCAGCCAAGGGAGACTAGCGGGGGGTGACGGGCAGTACTTC. Translated: CASSQGRLAGGDGQYF.

Comments on this clone: The same CDR3 is also encoded by other DNA sequences in this sample. J is TRBJ2-3 and V is TRBV4-3, with a tentative D call TRBD1 (7 bases). CDR1 is LGHNA, CDR2 YSLEER, per germline. The V gene lost 1 base and the J gene lost 3 bases, with 14 bases spanning the gap. CDR3 length: 16 residues. The CDR3: CASSQVRGVGTDTQYF. The CDR3 nucleotides are TGCGCCAGCAGCCAAGTCAGGGGGGTGGGGACAGATACGCAGTATTTT.

In its sample, this clone was seen once. The chain's CDR3 is CASSGGTTSEQFF. CDR3 nucleotide sequence: TGTGCCAGCAGCGGGGGGACCACGAGTGAGCAGTTCTTC. The chain couples TRBV5-4 to TRBJ2-1, with a possible D match to TRBD2 (6 bases). Germline V gene data show CDR1 as SGHNT and CDR2 as YYREEE (reference sequence). V lost 4 bases and J lost 9, with 14 bases in between. The CDR3 length is 13 residues.

The CDR3 reads CASSLMANSGNTIYF. CDR3 coding DNA: TGTGCCAGCAGCTTAATGGCCAACTCTGGAAACACCATATATTTT. This sequence joins TRBV7-9 and TRBJ1-3, with D uncertain. Between the trimmed V and J ends, which lost 2 bases and 0 bases, there was a span of 8 bases. This CDR3 spans 15 amino acids. Germline V gene lookup returns CDR1 SEHNR and CDR2 FQNEAQ (reference sequence).

The chain uses TRBV30 and TRBJ2-2, with a possible D match to TRBD2 (5 bases). The CDR3 runs 15 residues. Germline values: CDR1 GTSNPN, CDR2 SVGIG (reference sequence). With 3 bases removed from V and 0 bases from J, the gap between germline ends came to 11 bases. The CDR3 DNA sequence: TGTGCCTGGAGGGGCTCGGGAACGAACACCGGGGAGCTGTTTTTT. It is translated as CAWRGSGTNTGELFF. The full variable domain, with the rest looked up from reference TRBV30 and TRBJ2-2, is SQTIHQWPATLVQPVGSPLSLECTVEGTSNPNLYWYRQAAGRGLQLLFYSVGIGQISSEVPQNLSASRPQDRQFILSSKKLLLSDSGFYLCAWRGSGTNTGELFFGEGSRLTVL.

The chain employs TRBV9 and TRBJ2-5; a possible D gene is TRBD2 (5 bases). The CDR3 sequence is 13 residues long. The V end lost 2 bases, the J end lost 0 bases, and 5 bases lay between the germline ends. Looked up from germline, CDR1 is SGDLS and CDR2 is YYNGEE. The DNA of the CDR3 is TGTGCCAGCAGCGTCGGGAACCAAGAGACCCAGTACTTC. Amino acid sequence: CASSVGNQETQYF.

This chain connects TRBV14 to TRBJ2-1; possible D gene TRBD1, 6 bases. V was trimmed by 4 bases and J by 7 bases, leaving 14 bases between them. CDR1 and CDR2 from the germline V gene are SGHDN and FVKESK. The CDR3 extends over 14 amino acids. CDR3 amino acids: CASSRRGGRNEQFF. CDR3 bases: TGTGCCAGCAGCCGACGAGGGGGTCGGAATGAGCAGTTCTTC.

V is TRBV11-1 and J is TRBJ2-2; 7 bases are shared with TRBD1. V dropped 2 bases and J dropped 5; count of bases not matched to a gene: 5. The CDR3 has 15 amino acids. Germline-derived CDR1 and CDR2 are SGHAT and FQDESV (reference sequence). As DNA, the CDR3 is TGTGCCAGCAGCTTACGTCAGGGGGAAACCGGGGAGCTGTTTTTT. This translates into CASSLRQGETGELFF.

This chain joins TRBV2 and TRBJ1-6; no clear D. Germline V gene data show CDR1 as SNHLY and CDR2 as FYNNEI. This CDR3 is 16 amino acids long. The ends were cut back, 5 bases at V and 0 bases at J, with 11 bases in the middle. The chain's CDR3 is CASSTGSRSYNSPLHF. CDR3 sequence (DNA): TGTGCCAGCAGTACCGGGTCTCGCTCCTATAATTCACCCCTCCACTTT.

CDR3 loop: CSVELAGGRDTQYF. The CDR3 coding sequence is TGCAGCGTTGAGTTAGCGGGGGGGCGGGATACGCAGTATTTT. The chain is built from TRBV29-1 and TRBJ2-3; 11 bases are shared with TRBD2. Per germline, CDR1 SQVTM and CDR2 ANQGSEA. With V trimmed by 3 bases and J by 6 bases, 5 bases remained unmatched. The CDR3 runs 14 residues.

This chain connects TRBV5-5 to TRBJ2-7; D gene uncertain. The V end was cut by 1 base, the J end by 2 bases, with 10 bases between. The germline CDR1 and CDR2 sequences are SGHKS and YYEKEE (reference sequence). This CDR3 comprises 14 residues. DNA for the CDR3: TGTGCCAGCAGCTTGTCTCACGTAGCCTACGAGCAGTACTTC. This codes for CASSLSHVAYEQYF.

The chain couples TRBV15 to TRBJ1-3; TRBD1 agrees at 7 bases. In germline, CDR1 is LNHNV, CDR2 YYDKDF (reference sequence). This CDR3 comprises 16 residues. V shed 3 bases and J 0 bases; nucleotides not matched to a gene: 5. DNA of the CDR3: TGTGCCACCAGCAGGGGGACAGCAAGCTCTGGAAACACCATATATTTT. Its translation: CATSRGTASSGNTIYF. Looking up the rest from reference TRBV15 and TRBJ1-3 gives the full variable domain: DAMVIQNPRYQVTQFGKPVTLSCSQTLNHNVMYWYQQKSSQAPKLLFHYYDKDFNNEADTPDNFQSRRPNTSFCFLDIRSPGLGDTAMYLCATSRGTASSGNTIYFGEGSWLTVV.

This clone is a singleton in its sample. The chain joins TRBV12-5 to TRBJ2-3; 7 positions agree with TRBD1. This CDR3 is built from 14 residues. Germline CDR1 is LGHNT and CDR2 is FRNRAP. The J segment lost 2 bases and the V segment lost 4 bases, leaving 3 bases of the junction unmatched. DNA of the CDR3: TGTGCTAGTGGTTGGGGGACAGACACAGATACGCAGTATTTT. Encoded protein: CASGWGTDTDTQYF.

This rearrangement joins TRBV5-8 to TRBJ2-5; a possible D gene is TRBD2 (6 bases). CDR1 is SGHTS and CDR2 is YDEGEE in the germline V gene. This CDR3 is built from 17 residues. V was trimmed by 4 bases and J by 0 bases, leaving 19 bases between them. CDR3 DNA: TGTGCCAGCAGCCCCGGCCGGGAGCCGAAACACCAAGAGACCCAGTACTTC. Amino acid sequence: CASSPGREPKHQETQYF.

V and J are TRBV27 and TRBJ2-3; 10 positions match TRBD1. V shed 2 bases, J shed 9 bases, and the junction held 14 bases outside the gene matches. Germline loops: CDR1 MNHEY, CDR2 SMNVEV (reference sequence). This CDR3 is built from 17 residues. CDR3 sequence reads: CASSLRGTPGQGRTQYF. CDR3 DNA: TGTGCCAGCAGTTTAAGGGGAACGCCGGGACAGGGGAGAACGCAGTATTTT.

The chain combines TRBV5-1 with TRBJ2-5; perhaps TRBD2 as D (5 bases). The germline gives CDR1 SGHRS, CDR2 YFSETQ. The V end lost 3 bases, the J end lost 5 bases, and 11 bases lay between the germline ends. This CDR3 is 13 amino acids long. Here the CDR3 DNA reads TGCGCCAGCAGCTCCCGGGGTACGGAGACCCAGTACTTC. Amino acid sequence: CASSSRGTETQYF.

The chain joins TRBV4-3 to TRBJ2-7, with 11 bases that match TRBD1. V lost 4 bases and J lost 5; bases outside the gene matches: 7. The germline gives CDR1 LGHNA, CDR2 YSLEER. This CDR3 has 15 amino acids. This CDR3 reads CASSPGTGGFNEQYF. CDR3 coding DNA: TGCGCCAGCAGCCCGGGGACAGGGGGTTTCAACGAGCAGTACTTC.

This rearrangement joins TRBV27 to TRBJ2-1; a possible D gene is TRBD1 (6 bases). The germline V gene has CDR1 MNHEY and CDR2 SMNVEV (reference sequence). V lost 4 bases to trimming and J lost 4 bases, with 11 bases between them. The CDR3 is made up of 14 amino acids. Here the CDR3 reads CASSSLQGYNEQFF. CDR3 in DNA: TGTGCCAGCAGTTCCTTACAGGGATACAATGAGCAGTTCTTC.

The chain has TRBV5-1 and TRBJ2-5; 9 bases align to TRBD1. This CDR3 contains 14 residues. Per the germline V gene, CDR1 is SGHRS and CDR2 is YFSETQ. The V segment lost 4 bases and the J segment 5 bases; nucleotides outside the gene matches: 6. The CDR3 loop is CASSTGTGWETQYF. For the CDR3, the DNA is TGCGCCAGCAGCACCGGGACAGGGTGGGAGACCCAGTACTTC.